The entry below gives a single T cell receptor beta chain sequence along with its context. Its antigen remains unknown. The sample is drawn from a study of shared clonotypes between healthy human individuals. At a deep level, the assay was run. Tens of thousands of T cell genomes (around 190 ng DNA) went into each sorted-subset replicate. Using immunoSEQ multiplex PCR, the repertoire was profiled, and TCRdb retains in-frame clones only, with some absent. The table has over a million clones, under 99% seen once. CDR1 is SGHTS, CDR2 YDEGEE, per germline. The CDR3 runs to 16 residues. Trimming took off 4 bases at V and 0 bases at J, with 14 bases between the two ends. It was into CD45RA+ naive and CD45RA-negative memory subsets that the CD4+ cells were split. Study results and caveats: Large depth notwithstanding, sorted-subset sequencing proved incomplete by rarefaction.

The chain links TRBV5-8 to TRBJ2-4; D not resolved. The source material was naive CD4+ T cells sorted from blood. Indicated subset: CD45RA+ positively selected. The source of this sequence is a man aged 25-40 years in good health. CDR3 in amino acids: CASSPTERLAKNIQYF. The CDR3 DNA follows: TGTGCCAGCAGCCCTACGGAGCGACTAGCCAAAAACATTCAGTACTTC.